This T cell receptor (beta chain) was observed in a study of Ad26.COV2.S vaccination and SARS-CoV-2 variants. At the level of the study: In the study, Ad26.COV2.S was injected intramuscularly once, or twice 56 days apart.

Treatment meaning: roughly 20 received Ad26.COV2.S at low or high dose, single or two shots; about five received placebo; per-sample allocation not given. Samples analyzed were those drawn on day 63 after the first vaccine or placebo injection. As regards this clone: Its target is not known.

Study observations and caveats: Vaccinees and placebo recipients showed similar non-spike TCR breadth.

Using immunoSEQ multiplex PCR, the repertoire was profiled, and TCRdb retains in-frame clones only, with some absent. The sample shows about 350,000 clones, 80% to 90% of them seen only once. The V gene's germline CDR1 is SGHTA and CDR2 FQGTGA. This CDR3 contains 13 residues. Trimming pared 5 bases from V and 6 bases from J, leaving 14 bases between. This specimen consisted of peripheral blood, obtained in a trial of Ad26.COV2.S vaccine versus placebo. The receptor was derived from a person aged 18-65 years who received the Ad26.COV2.S COVID-19 vaccine or a placebo. This rearrangement joins TRBV7-3 to TRBJ2-7; D gene ambiguous. DNA for the CDR3: TGTGCCAGCAGCACTGGGCCCTCTGGCGAGCAGTACTTC. Amino acids: CASSTGPSGEQYF.